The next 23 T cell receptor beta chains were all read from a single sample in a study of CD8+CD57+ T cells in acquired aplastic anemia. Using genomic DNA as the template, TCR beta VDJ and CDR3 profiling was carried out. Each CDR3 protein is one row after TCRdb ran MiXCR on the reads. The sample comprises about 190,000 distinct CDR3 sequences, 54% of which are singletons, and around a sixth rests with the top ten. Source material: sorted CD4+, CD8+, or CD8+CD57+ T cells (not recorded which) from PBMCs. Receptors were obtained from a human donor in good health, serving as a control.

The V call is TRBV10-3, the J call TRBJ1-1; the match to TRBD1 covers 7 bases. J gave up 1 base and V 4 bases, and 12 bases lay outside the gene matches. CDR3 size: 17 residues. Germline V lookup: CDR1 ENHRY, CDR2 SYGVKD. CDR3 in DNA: TGTGCCATCAGTGGGGCCGGACAGGCTACCCCGAACACTGAAGCTTTCTTT. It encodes CAISGAGQATPNTEAFF.

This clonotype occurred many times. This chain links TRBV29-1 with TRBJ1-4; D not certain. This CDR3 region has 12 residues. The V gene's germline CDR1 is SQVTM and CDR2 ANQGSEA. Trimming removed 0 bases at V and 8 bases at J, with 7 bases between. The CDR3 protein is CSVEDQAEKLFF. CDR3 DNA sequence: TGCAGCGTTGAAGATCAGGCGGAAAAACTGTTTTTT.

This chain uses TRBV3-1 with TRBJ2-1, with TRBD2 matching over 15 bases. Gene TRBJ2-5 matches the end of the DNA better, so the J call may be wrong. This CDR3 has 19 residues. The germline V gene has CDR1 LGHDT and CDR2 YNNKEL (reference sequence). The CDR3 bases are TGTGCCAGCAGCCCCAGACGGACTAGCGGGGGGGCGAGGCAGGAGACCCAGTACTTC. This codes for CASSPRRTSGGARQETQYF.

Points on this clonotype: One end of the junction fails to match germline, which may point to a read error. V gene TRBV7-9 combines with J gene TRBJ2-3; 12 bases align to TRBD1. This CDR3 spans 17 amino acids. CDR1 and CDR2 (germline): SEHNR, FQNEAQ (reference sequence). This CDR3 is CACSLGTGGARTDTQYF. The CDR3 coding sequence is TGTGCCTGCAGCCTCGGGACAGGGGGCGCGAGGACAGATACGCAGTATTTT.

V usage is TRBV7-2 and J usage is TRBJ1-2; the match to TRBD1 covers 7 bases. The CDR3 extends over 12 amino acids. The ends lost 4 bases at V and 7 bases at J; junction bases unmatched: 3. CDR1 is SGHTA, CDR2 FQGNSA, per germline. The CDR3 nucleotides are TGTGCCAGCAGCTCACGGACAGGTGGCTACACCTTC. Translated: CASSSRTGGYTF.

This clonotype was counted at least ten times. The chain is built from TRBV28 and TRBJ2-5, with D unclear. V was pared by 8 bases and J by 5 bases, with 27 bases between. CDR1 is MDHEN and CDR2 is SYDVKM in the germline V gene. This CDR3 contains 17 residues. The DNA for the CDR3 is TGTGCCAGCCCTGATTTGAGCCACCAAGGCCATAACGAGACCCAGTACTTC. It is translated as CASPDLSHQGHNETQYF.

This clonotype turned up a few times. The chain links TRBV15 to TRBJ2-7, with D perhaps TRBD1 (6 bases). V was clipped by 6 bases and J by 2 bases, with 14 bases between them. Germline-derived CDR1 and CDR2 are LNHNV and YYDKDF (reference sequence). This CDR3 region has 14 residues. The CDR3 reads CATRRQGQTYEQYF. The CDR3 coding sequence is TGTGCCACCAGAAGGCAGGGGCAAACCTACGAGCAGTACTTC.

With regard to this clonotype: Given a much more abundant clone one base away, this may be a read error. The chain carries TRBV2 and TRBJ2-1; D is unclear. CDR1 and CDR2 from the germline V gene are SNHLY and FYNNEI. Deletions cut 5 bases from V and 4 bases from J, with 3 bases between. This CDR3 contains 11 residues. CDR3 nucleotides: TGTGCCAGCAGTCCATACAATGAGCAGTTCTTC. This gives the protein CASSPYNEQFF. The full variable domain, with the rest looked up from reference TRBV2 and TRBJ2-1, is EPEVTQTPSHQVTQMGQEVILRCVPISNHLYFYWYRQILGQKVEFLVSFYNNEISEKSEIFDDQFSVERPDGSNFTLKIRSTKLEDSAMYFCASSPYNEQFFGPGTRLTVL.

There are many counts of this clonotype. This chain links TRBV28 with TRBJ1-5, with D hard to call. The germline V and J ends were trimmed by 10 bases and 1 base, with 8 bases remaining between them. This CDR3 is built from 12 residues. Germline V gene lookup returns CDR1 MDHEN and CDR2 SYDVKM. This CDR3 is CAIKESNQPQHF. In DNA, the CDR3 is TGTGCCATCAAAGAGAGCAATCAGCCCCAGCATTTT. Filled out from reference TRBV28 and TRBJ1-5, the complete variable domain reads DVKVTQSSRYLVKRTGEKVFLECVQDMDHENMFWYRQDPGLGLRLIYFSYDVKMKEKGDIPEGYSVSREKKERFSLILESASTNQTSMYLCAIKESNQPQHFGDGTRLSIL.

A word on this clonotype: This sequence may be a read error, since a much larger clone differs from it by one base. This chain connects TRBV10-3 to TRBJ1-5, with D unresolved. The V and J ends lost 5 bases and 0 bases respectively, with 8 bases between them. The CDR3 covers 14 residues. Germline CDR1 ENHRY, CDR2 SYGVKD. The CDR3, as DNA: TGTGCCATCAGTTACGAGGGTAGCAATCAGCCCCAGCATTTT. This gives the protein CAISYEGSNQPQHF.

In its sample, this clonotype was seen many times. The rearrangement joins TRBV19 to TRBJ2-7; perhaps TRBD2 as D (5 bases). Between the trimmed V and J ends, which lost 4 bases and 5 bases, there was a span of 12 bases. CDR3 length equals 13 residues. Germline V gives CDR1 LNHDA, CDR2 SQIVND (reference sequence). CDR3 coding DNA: TGTGCCAGTAGTACGGGAACCGAGAACGAGCAGTACTTC. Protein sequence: CASSTGTENEQYF.

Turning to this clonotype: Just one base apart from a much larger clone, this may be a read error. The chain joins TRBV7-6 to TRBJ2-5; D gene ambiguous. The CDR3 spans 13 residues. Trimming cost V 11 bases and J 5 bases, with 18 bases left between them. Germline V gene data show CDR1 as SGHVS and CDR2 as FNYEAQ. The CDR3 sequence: CARSPTVGETQYF. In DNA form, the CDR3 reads TGTGCCCGCTCTCCAACAGTCGGCGAGACCCAGTACTTC.

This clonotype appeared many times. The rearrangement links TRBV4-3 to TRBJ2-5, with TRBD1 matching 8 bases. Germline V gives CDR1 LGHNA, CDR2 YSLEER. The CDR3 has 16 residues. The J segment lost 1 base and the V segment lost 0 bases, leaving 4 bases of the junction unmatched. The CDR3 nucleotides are TGCGCCAGCAGCCAAGATCTACAGGGGGTCCAAGAGACCCAGTACTTC. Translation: CASSQDLQGVQETQYF.

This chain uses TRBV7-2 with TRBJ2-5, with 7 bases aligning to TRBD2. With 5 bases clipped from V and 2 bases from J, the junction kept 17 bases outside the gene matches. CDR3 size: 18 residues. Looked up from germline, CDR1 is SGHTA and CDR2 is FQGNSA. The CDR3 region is CASSSAREGTTAQETQYF. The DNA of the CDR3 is TGTGCCAGCAGCAGTGCTAGAGAAGGGACTACAGCTCAAGAGACCCAGTACTTC.

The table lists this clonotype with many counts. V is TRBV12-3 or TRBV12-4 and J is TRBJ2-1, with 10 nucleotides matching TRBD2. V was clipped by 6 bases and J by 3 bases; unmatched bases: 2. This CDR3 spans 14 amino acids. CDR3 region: CASSSSGGYNEQFF. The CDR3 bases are TGTGCCAGCAGCTCTAGCGGGGGCTACAATGAGCAGTTCTTC.

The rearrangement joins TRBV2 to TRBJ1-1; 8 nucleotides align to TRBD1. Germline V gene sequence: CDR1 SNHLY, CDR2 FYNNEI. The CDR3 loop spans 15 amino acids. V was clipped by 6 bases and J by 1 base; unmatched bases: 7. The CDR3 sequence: CASRDRAGGNTEAFF. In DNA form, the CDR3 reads TGTGCCAGCAGGGACAGGGCCGGCGGGAACACTGAAGCTTTCTTT.

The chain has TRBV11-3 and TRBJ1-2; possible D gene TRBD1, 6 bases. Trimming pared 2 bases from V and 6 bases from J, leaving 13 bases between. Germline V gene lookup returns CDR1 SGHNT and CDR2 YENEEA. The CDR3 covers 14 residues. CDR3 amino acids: CASSLLAGADGYTF. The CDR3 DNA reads TGTGCCAGCAGCTTACTAGCGGGGGCCGATGGCTACACCTTC.

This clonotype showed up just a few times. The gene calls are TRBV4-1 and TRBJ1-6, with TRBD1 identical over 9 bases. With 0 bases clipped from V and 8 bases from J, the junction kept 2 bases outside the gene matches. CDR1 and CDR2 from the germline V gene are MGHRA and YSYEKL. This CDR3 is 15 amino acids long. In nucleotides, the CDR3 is TGCGCCAGCAGCCAAGACGGGACAGGGTATTCACCCCTCCACTTT. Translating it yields CASSQDGTGYSPLHF.

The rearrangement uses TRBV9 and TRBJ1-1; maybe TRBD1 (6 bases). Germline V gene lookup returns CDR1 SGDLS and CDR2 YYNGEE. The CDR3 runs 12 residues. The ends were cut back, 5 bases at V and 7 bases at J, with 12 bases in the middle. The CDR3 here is CASRRTVNEAFF. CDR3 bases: TGTGCCAGCAGACGGACAGTTAATGAAGCTTTCTTT.

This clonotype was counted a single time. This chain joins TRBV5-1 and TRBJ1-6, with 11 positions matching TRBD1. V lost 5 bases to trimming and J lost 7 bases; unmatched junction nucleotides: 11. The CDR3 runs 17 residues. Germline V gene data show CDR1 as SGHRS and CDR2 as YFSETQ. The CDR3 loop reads CASRAGTGGIPNSPLHF. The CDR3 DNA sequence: TGCGCCAGCAGGGCCGGGACAGGGGGGATACCCAATTCACCCCTCCACTTT.

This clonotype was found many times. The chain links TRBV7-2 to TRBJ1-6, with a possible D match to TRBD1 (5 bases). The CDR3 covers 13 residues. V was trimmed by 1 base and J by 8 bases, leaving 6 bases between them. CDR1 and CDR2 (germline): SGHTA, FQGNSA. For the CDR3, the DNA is TGTGCCAGCAGCTTAGTGGGGGATTCACCCCTCCACTTT. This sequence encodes CASSLVGDSPLHF. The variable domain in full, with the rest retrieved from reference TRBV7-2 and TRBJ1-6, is GAGVSQSPSNKVTEKGKDVELRCDPISGHTALYWYRQSLGQGLEFLIYFQGNSAPDKSGLPSDRFSAERTGGSVSTLTIQRTQQEDSAVYLCASSLVGDSPLHFGNGTRLTVT.

This CDR3 is CASTLSLGGDDYGYTF. The DNA for the CDR3 is TGTGCCAGCACCCTATCTCTAGGGGGCGACGACTATGGCTACACCTTC. The rearrangement links TRBV11-3 to TRBJ1-2; 7 bases align to TRBD1. The CDR3 spans 16 residues. The junction had 14 bases not matched to a gene; V was cut back by 7 bases and J by 3 bases. CDR1 SGHNT and CDR2 YENEEA come from the germline V gene.

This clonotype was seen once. CDR3 nucleotides: TGTGCCAGCAGCTTGGTAGTTAGCGGGGGGACCACAGATACGCAGTATTTT. As protein: CASSLVVSGGTTDTQYF. The chain links TRBV5-5 to TRBJ2-3, with 10 bases fitting TRBD2. Germline V gives CDR1 SGHKS, CDR2 YYEKEE (reference sequence). The CDR3 consists of 17 residues. V trimming: 0 bases; J trimming: 2 bases; junction bases outside the gene matches: 6.